One and the same sample provided the 3 T cell receptor beta chains below, sequenced in a study of cytomegalovirus exposure and HLA in healthy donors. 60 Vbeta and 13 Jbeta primers were used in PCR. Clones were read by immunoSEQ multiplex PCR, and TCRdb kept only the in-frame ones, dropping some. The table includes roughly 130,000 clones, about four fifths detected once. Sequencing was carried out using PBMCs. The origin of the receptors is a man between 18 and 35 years old in good health and CMV-seronegative.

The chain joins TRBV30 to TRBJ1-2; TRBD1 might be the D (5 bases). The CDR3 has 13 amino acids. The V gene's germline CDR1 is GTSNPN and CDR2 SVGIG (reference sequence). Trimming removed 4 bases from V and 8 bases from J, with 17 bases in between. The CDR3 loop is CAWIGRGNIGYTF. DNA for the CDR3: TGTGCCTGGATTGGCCGGGGGAATATAGGCTACACCTTC.

The chain joins TRBV9 to TRBJ2-7; TRBD2 matches 10 bases. Trimming took 5 bases from V and 3 from J; bases not matched to a gene: 5. This CDR3 comprises 14 residues. Germline V gene lookup returns CDR1 SGDLS and CDR2 YYNGEE. The CDR3 protein is CASSKAGGSYEQYF. CDR3 DNA: TGTGCCAGCAGTAAAGCGGGGGGGAGCTACGAGCAGTACTTC.

A remark on this clone: The same CDR3 arises from other DNA sequences in this sample as well. The chain carries TRBV10-1 and TRBJ1-1; maybe TRBD1 (5 bases). Trimming removed 2 bases at V and 1 base at J, with 5 bases between. The CDR3 contains 13 residues. Germline V gene sequence: CDR1 WNHNN, CDR2 SYGVQD (reference sequence). The CDR3 loop is CASSETGNTEAFF. The CDR3 DNA follows: TGCGCCAGCAGTGAGACAGGGAACACTGAAGCTTTCTTT.